The clone carrying this T cell receptor beta chain was detected only a few times. No antigen is known for it. With a much larger clone just one base away, this may be a read error. The iRepertoire nested amplicon-rescue multiplex PCR amplified TCR alpha and beta CDR3s from RNA. From the multiplex PCR reads, TCRdb called clonotypes with MiXCR, one entry per CDR3 protein. The data hold fewer than 500,000 distinct CDR3 sequences, with roughly two fifths observed a single time. This sample stems from a study of glioma-infiltrating T cells. Study-wide context: Low-grade gliomas were grade II; glioblastomas were grade IV at initial diagnosis.

Whole-study findings and limits: Patients with low tissue-blood divergence carried a signature set of shared blood CDR3 motifs.

This clonotype was obtained from a human donor with low-grade glioma or glioblastoma, undergoing nonglioma brain surgery, or in good health (not recorded which). The sample was glioma tissue, nonneoplastic brain tissue, or PBMCs (not recorded which).

This chain's CDR3 is CSASDRFLSYEQYF. CDR3 sequence (DNA): TGCAGTGCTTCGGACAGGTTTCTCTCCTACGAGCAGTACTTC. This chain joins TRBV20-1 and TRBJ2-7, with TRBD1 matching 7 bases. The CDR3 extends over 14 amino acids. Per germline, CDR1 DFQATT and CDR2 SNEGSKA (reference sequence). With V trimmed by 5 bases and J by 0 bases, 7 bases remained unmatched.